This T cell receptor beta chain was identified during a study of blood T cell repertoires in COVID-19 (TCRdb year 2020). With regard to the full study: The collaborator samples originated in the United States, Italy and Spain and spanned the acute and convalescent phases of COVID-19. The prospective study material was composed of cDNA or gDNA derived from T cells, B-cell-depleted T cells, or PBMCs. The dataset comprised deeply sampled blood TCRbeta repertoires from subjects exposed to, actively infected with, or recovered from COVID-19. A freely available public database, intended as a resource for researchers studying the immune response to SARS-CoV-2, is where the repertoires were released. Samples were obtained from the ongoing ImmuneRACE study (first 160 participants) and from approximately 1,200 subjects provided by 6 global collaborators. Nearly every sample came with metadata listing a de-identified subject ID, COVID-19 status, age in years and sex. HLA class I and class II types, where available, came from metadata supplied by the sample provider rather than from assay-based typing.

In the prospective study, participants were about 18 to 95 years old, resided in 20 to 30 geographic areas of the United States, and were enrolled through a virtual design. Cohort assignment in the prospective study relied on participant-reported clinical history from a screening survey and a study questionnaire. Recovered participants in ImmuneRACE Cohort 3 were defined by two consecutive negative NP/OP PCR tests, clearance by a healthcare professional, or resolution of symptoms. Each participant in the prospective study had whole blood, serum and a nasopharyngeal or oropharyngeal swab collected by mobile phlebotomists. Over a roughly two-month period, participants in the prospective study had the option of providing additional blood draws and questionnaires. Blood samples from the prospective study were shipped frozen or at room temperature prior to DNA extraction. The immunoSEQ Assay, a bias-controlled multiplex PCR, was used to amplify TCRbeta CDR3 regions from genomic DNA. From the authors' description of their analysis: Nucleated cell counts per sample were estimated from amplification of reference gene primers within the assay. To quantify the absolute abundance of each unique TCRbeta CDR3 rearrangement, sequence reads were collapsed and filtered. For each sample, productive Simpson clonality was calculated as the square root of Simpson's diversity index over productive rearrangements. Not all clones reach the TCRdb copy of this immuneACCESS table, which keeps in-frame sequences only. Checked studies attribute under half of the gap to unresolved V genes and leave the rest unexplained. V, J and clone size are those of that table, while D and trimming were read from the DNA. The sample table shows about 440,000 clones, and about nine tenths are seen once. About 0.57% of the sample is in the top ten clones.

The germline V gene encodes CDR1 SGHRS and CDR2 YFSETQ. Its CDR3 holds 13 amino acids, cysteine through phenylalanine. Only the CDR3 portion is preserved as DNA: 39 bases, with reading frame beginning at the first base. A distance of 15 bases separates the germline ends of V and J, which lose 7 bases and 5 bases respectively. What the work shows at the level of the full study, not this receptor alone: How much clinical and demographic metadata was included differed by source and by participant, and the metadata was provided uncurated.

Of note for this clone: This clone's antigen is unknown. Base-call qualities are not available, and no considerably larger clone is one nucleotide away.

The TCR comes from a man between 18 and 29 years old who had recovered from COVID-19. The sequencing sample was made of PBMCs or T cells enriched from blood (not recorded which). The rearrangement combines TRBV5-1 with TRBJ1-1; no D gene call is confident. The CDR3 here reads CASVGEVGTEAFF. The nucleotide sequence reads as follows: TGCGCCAGCGTTGGGGAGGTGGGGACTGAAGCTTTCTTT.